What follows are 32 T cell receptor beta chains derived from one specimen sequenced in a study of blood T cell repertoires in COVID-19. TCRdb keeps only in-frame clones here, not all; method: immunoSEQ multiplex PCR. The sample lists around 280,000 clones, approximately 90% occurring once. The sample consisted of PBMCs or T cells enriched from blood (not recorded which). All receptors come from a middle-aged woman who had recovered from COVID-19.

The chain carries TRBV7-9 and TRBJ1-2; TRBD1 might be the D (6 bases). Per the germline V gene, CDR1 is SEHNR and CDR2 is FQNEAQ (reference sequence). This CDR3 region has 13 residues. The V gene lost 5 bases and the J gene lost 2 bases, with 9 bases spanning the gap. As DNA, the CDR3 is TGTGCCAGCAGCGAGGGACAAAACTATGGCTACACCTTC. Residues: CASSEGQNYGYTF.

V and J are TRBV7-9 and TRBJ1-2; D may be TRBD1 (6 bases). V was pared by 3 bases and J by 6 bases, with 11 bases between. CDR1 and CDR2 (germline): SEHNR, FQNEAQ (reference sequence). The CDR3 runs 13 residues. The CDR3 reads CASSFGQGNGYTF. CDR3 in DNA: TGTGCCAGCAGCTTTGGGCAGGGGAATGGCTACACCTTC.

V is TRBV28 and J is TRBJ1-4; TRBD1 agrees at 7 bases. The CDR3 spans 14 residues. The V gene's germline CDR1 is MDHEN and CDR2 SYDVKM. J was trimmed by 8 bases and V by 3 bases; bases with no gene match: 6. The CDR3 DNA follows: TGTGCCAGCAGTTTGACAGGGACGAGGGAAAAACTGTTTTTT. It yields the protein CASSLTGTREKLFF.

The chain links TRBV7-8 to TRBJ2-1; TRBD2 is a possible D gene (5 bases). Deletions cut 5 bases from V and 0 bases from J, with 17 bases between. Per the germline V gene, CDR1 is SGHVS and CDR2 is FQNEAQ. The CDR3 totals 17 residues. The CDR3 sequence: CASSPVVRGTSYNEQFF. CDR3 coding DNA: TGTGCCAGCAGCCCAGTTGTACGGGGAACCTCCTACAATGAGCAGTTCTTC. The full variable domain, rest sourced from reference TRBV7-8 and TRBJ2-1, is GAGVSQSPRYKVAKRGQDVALRCDPISGHVSLFWYQQALGQGPEFLTYFQNEAQLDKSGLPSDRFFAERPEGSVSTLKIQRTQQEDSAVYLCASSPVVRGTSYNEQFFGPGTRLTVL.

The CDR3, as DNA: TGTGCCAGCAGACTAGCGGGGCCCAGCTTGAAAAACATTCAGTACTTC. Translation: CASRLAGPSLKNIQYF. The chain combines TRBV6-6 with TRBJ2-4, with 10 positions matching TRBD2. J was trimmed by 4 bases and V by 6 bases; bases with no gene match: 9. The CDR3 is made up of 16 amino acids. CDR1 MNHNY and CDR2 SVGAGI come from the germline V gene (reference sequence).

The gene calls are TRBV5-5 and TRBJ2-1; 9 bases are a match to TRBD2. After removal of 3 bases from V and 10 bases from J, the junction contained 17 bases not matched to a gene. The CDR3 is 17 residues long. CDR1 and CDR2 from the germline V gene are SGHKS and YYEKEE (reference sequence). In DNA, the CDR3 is TGTGCCAGCAGCTCCCACAGTGTCGGCGGGAGGGCCTGGGAGCAGTTCTTC. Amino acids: CASSSHSVGGRAWEQFF.

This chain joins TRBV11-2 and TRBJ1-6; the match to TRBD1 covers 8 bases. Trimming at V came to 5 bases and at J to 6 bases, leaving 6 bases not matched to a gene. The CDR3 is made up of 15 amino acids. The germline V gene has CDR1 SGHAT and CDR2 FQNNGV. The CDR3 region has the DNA TGTGCCAGCAGCCAATGGACAGGGTTTAATTCACCCCTCCACTTT. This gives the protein CASSQWTGFNSPLHF. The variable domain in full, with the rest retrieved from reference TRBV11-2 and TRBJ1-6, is EAGVAQSPRYKIIEKRQSVAFWCNPISGHATLYWYQQILGQGPKLLIQFQNNGVVDDSQLPKDRFSAERLKGVDSTLKIQPAKLEDSAVYLCASSQWTGFNSPLHFGNGTRLTVT.

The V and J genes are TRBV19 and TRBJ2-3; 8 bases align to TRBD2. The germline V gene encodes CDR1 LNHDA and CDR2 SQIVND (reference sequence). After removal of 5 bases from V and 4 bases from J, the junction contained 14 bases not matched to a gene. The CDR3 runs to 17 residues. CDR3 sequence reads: CASSRDGLARGADTQYF. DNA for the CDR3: TGTGCCAGTAGTCGGGACGGACTAGCCCGAGGGGCAGATACGCAGTATTTT.

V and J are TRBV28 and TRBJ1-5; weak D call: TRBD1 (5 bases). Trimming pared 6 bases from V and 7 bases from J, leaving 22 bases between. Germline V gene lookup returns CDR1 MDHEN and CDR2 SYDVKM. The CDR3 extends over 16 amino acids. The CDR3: CASRGSRAGAGQPQHF. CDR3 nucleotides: TGTGCCAGCAGGGGAAGCAGGGCAGGAGCAGGGCAGCCCCAGCATTTT. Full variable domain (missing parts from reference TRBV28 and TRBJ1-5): DVKVTQSSRYLVKRTGEKVFLECVQDMDHENMFWYRQDPGLGLRLIYFSYDVKMKEKGDIPEGYSVSREKKERFSLILESASTNQTSMYLCASRGSRAGAGQPQHFGDGTRLSIL.

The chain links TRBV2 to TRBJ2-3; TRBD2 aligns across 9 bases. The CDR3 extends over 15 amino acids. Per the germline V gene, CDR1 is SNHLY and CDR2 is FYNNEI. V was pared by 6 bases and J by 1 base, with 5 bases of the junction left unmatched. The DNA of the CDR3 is TGTGCCAGCAGCCCAAGACTAGCGGGCACAGATACGCAGTATTTT. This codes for CASSPRLAGTDTQYF.

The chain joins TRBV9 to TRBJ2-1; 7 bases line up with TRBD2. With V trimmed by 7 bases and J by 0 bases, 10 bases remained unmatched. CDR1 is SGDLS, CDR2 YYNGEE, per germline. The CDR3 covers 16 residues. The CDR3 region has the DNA TGTGCCAGCGGAAGGGGAGGGGATAGCTCCTACAATGAGCAGTTCTTC. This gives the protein CASGRGGDSSYNEQFF.

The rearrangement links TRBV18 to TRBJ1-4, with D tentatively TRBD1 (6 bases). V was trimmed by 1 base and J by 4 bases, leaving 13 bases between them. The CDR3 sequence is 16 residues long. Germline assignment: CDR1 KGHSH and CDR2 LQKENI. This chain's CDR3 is CASSPRRDTNNEKLFF. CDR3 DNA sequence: TGTGCCAGCTCACCACGAAGGGACACAAATAATGAAAAACTGTTTTTT.

DNA of the CDR3: TGTGCCAGCAGCCCCCAGACTAGCGGGATTCTCGAGCAGTACTTC. Its protein is CASSPQTSGILEQYF. V usage is TRBV7-3 and J usage is TRBJ2-7; the match to TRBD2 covers 11 bases. Losses at the gene ends were 5 bases for V and 6 bases for J; bases not matched to a gene: 9. Germline CDR1 SGHTA, CDR2 FQGTGA. This CDR3 region has 15 residues.

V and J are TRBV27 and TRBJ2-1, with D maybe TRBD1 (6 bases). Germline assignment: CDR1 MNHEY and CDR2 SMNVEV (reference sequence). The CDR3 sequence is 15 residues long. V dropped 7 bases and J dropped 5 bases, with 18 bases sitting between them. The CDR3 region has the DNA TGTGCCAGCACCGCCGGGACACCTGGAAACAATGAGCAGTTCTTC. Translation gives CASTAGTPGNNEQFF.

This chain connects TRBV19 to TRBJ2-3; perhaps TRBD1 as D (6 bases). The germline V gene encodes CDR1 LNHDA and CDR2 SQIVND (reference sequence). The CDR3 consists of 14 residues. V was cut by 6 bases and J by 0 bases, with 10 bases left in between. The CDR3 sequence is CASSLGQSTDTQYF. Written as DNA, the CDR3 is TGTGCCAGTAGCCTTGGACAGAGCACAGATACGCAGTATTTT. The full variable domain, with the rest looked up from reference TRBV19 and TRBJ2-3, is DGGITQSPKYLFRKEGQNVTLSCEQNLNHDAMYWYRQDPGQGLRLIYYSQIVNDFQKGDIAEGYSVSREKKESFPLTVTSAQKNPTAFYLCASSLGQSTDTQYFGPGTRLTVL.

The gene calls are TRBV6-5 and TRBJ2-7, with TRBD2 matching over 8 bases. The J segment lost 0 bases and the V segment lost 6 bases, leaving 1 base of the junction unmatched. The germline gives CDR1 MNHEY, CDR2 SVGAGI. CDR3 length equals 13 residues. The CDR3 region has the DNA TGTGCCAGCAGACTAGCGGTCTCCTACGAGCAGTACTTC. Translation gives CASRLAVSYEQYF.

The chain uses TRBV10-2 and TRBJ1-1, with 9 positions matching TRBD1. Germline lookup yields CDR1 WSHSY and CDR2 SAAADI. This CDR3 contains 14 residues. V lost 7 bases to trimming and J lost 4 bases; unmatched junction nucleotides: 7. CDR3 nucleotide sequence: TGCGCCAGCATTCGAACAGGGGGCGGCACTGAAGCTTTCTTT. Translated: CASIRTGGGTEAFF.

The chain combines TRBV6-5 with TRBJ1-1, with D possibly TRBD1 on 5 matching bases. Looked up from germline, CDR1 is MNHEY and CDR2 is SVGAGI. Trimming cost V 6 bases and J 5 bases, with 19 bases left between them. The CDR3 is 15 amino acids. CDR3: CASRVTDTGGTEAFF. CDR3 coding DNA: TGTGCCAGCAGAGTCACCGACACCGGGGGAACTGAAGCTTTCTTT.

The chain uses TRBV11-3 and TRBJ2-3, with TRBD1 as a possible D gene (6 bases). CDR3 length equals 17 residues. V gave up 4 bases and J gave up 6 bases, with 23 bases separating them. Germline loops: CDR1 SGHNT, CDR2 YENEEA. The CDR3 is CASSSGVVWGDLDTQYF. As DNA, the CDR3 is TGTGCCAGCAGCTCAGGGGTAGTTTGGGGAGATTTGGATACGCAGTATTTT. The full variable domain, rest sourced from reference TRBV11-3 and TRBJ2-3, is EAGVVQSPRYKIIEKKQPVAFWCNPISGHNTLYWYLQNLGQGPELLIRYENEEAVDDSQLPKDRFSAERLKGVDSTLKIQPAELGDSAVYLCASSSGVVWGDLDTQYFGPGTRLTVL.

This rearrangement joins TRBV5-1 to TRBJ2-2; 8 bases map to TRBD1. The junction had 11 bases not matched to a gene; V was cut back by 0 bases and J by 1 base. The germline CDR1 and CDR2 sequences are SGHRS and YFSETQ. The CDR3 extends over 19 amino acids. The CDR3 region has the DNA TGCGCCAGCAGCTTGGCCGGGACAGGCTTAGCACTGAACACCGGGGAGCTGTTTTTT. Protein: CASSLAGTGLALNTGELFF.

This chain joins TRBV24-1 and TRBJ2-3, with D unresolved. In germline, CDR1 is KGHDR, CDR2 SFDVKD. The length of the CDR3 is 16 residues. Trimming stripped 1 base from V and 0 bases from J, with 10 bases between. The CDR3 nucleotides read TGTGCCACCAGTGATTTCAGCAGCGAGAGCACAGATACGCAGTATTTT. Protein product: CATSDFSSESTDTQYF.

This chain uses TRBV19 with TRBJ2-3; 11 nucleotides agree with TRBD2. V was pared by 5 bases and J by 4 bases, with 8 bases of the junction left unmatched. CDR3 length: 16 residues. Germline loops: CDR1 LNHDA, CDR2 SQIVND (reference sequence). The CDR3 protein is CASSVTGTSGSDTQYF. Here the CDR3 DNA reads TGTGCCAGTAGTGTCACCGGGACTAGCGGATCAGATACGCAGTATTTT.

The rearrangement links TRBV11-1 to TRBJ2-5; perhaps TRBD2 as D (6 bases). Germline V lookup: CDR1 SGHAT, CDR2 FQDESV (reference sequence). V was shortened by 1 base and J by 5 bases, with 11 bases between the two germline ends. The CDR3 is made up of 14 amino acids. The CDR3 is CASSLVTGDETQYF. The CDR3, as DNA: TGTGCCAGCAGCTTAGTTACGGGAGATGAGACCCAGTACTTC.

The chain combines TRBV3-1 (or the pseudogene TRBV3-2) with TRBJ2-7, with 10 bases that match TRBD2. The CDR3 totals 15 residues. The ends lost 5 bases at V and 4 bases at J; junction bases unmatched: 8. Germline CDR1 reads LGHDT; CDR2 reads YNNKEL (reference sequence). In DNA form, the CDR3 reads TGTGCCAGCAGCTGGACCGGGACTAGCGAATACGAGCAGTACTTC. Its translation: CASSWTGTSEYEQYF.

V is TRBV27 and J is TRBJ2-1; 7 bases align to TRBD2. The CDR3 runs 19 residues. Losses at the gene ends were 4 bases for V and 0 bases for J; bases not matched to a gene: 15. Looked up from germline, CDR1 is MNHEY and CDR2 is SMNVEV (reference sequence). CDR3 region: CASSSGRVWGRSSYNEQFF. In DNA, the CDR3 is TGTGCCAGCAGTTCAGGGAGGGTGTGGGGCCGAAGCTCCTACAATGAGCAGTTCTTC.

CDR3 protein: CASSSDRNQETQYF. The CDR3, as DNA: TGTGCCAGCAGCTCTGACAGGAACCAAGAGACCCAGTACTTC. This chain uses TRBV7-9 with TRBJ2-5; D perhaps matches TRBD1 (6 bases). This CDR3 is 14 amino acids long. V lost 4 bases and J lost 0, with 9 bases in between. Germline-derived CDR1 and CDR2 are SEHNR and FQNEAQ (reference sequence).

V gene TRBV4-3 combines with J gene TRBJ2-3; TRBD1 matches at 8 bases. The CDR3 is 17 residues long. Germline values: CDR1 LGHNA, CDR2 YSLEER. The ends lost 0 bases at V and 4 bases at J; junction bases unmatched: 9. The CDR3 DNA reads TGCGCCAGCAGCCAAGAAACGGGGCCAGGGGGCCCAGATACGCAGTATTTT. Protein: CASSQETGPGGPDTQYF.

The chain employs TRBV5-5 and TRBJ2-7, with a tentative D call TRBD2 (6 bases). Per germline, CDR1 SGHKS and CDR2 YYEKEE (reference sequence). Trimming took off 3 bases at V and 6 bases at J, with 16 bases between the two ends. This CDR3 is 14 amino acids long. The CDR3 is CASSWGDVGGEQYF. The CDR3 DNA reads TGTGCCAGCAGCTGGGGGGACGTGGGCGGCGAGCAGTACTTC. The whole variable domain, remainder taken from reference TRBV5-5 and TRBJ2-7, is DAGVTQSPTHLIKTRGQQVTLRCSPISGHKSVSWYQQVLGQGPQFIFQYYEKEERGRGNFPDRFSARQFPNYSSELNVNALLLGDSALYLCASSWGDVGGEQYFGPGTRLTVT.

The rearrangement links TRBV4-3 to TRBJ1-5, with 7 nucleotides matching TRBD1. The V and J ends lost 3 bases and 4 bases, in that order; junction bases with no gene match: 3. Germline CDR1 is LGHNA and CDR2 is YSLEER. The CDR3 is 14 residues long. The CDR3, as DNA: TGCGCCAGCAGCCAGAGACAGGGAAATCAGCCCCAGCATTTT. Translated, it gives CASSQRQGNQPQHF.

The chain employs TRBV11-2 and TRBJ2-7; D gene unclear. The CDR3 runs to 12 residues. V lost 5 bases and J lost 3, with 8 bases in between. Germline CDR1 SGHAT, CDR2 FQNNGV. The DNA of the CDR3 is TGTGCCAGCAGCCGTCTAGACTACGAGCAGTACTTC. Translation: CASSRLDYEQYF.

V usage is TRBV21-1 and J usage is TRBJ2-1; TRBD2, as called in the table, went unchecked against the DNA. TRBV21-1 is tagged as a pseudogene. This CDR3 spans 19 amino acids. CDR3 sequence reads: CASSKNPPPAGGTYNEQFF. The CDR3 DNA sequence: TGTGCCAGCAGCAAAAACCCGCCCCCGGCGGGAGGAACCTACAATGAGCAGTTCTTC.

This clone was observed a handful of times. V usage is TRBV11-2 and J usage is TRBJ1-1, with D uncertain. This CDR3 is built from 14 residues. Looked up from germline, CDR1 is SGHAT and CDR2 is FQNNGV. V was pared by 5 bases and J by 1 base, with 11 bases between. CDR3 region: CASSPRAGNTEAFF. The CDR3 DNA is TGTGCCAGCAGCCCCCGGGCGGGGAACACTGAAGCTTTCTTT.